This T cell receptor beta chain was documented in a study of neurological immune-mediated disorders (dated by TCRdb to about 2019). Background for the entire study: Peripheral blood TCR-beta repertoires from HTLV-I-associated myelopathy (HAM/TSP) patients, multiple sclerosis patients and healthy controls were compared by UMI-based sequencing. The approximately 110 TCR-beta libraries included longitudinal samples, technical triplicates and paired sorted CD4+ and CD8+ T-cell subsets alongside PBMC samples. Of the 70 or so subjects in the cohort, about 14 were HAM/TSP patients, roughly 34 were multiple sclerosis patients, and some 20 were healthy controls. General findings and caveats noted by the study authors: Across subjects, expanded clones never shared an identical CDR3 amino acid sequence, which suggests that the TCR-beta repertoires in every group were private. TCR clonal expansion was greatest in HAM/TSP patients and smallest in MS patients, who ranked below even healthy controls.

Blood bank volunteers in Maryland, USA served as the healthy controls. Libraries from unsorted PBMCs were made from 2 million PBMCs kept in RNAlater at -80 degrees C until RNA extraction. Peripheral blood was subjected to Ficoll-Hypaque density gradient centrifugation to isolate PBMCs, which were then cryopreserved in liquid nitrogen. This clonotype turned up a few times. No cognate antigen has been identified for it. Qualities for individual bases were not recorded, and no much larger clone is one base off. The CDR3 starts with the cysteine, ends with the phenylalanine, and has 14 residues. Only the CDR3 region is kept as DNA, spanning 42 bases read in frame from base 1. Deletion took 8 bases off V and 2 bases off J, with a span of 10 bases between the germline ends. In the germline V gene, CDR1 corresponds to SGHTA and CDR2 to FQGTGA. cDNA was synthesized by template-switch 5'RACE using a primer with a 10-nucleotide random unique molecular identifier that tagged each TCR transcript. Every sequencing run yielded over 170 million TCR-beta sequences covering 15-18 subjects. Total RNA was extracted with the RNeasy kit. The KAPA Real-time Library Amplification kit was used to amplify TCR-beta VDJ regions with primers targeting the TCR constant region and the 5'RACE anchor. A first PCR added sample indexes and Illumina adaptors, and a second PCR then raised library yield. The roughly 650 bp TCR product was size-selected on a 2% E-gel SizeSelection system after Ampure bead purification. Before pooling, library quality was checked on a Bioanalyzer, concentration was measured with Qubit, and libraries were quantified with the Kapa Library Quantification kit. An Illumina HiSeq 2500 sequenced the libraries paired-end 2 x 150 bp. To increase sequence diversity, roughly 24-32% phiX was spiked into each library pool. The original methods were these. Quality-filtered reads were processed with the UMI-based MiGEC pipeline, which removed over 75% of raw TCR sequences during error correction. VDJ genes were aligned to IMGT germline references, and clonotypes were defined by unique CDR3 amino acid sequence plus V-J genes. VDJtools evaluated clonal expansion, Shannon diversity and CDR3 relatedness (CalcPairwiseDistances, ClusterSamples); CLCbio workbench built phylogenetic trees. Clones with at least 8 unique UMIs were defined as expanded, with this threshold being based on coefficient-of-variation modelling across technical triplicates. The raw public reads went through TCRdb reprocessing: fastp at Q25, MiXCR clone calling, in-frame beta chains kept. For every CDR3 protein sequence, its rows merge into one entry that carries the most common genes and DNA. What appears here as the V and J calls and clone size reflects TCRdb's work, not the paper's. The sample records about 79,000 distinct CDR3 sequences, roughly 15% of which are singletons. Jointly, the top ten make up approximately 6.8% of the sample.

The sequenced sample consisted of PBMCs. The clonotype comes from a woman aged 45 to 65 in good health. This sequence uses TRBV7-3 and TRBJ2-6; tentative D gene TRBD1, with 5 bases matching. The encoded CDR3 is CASGATPGANVLTF. The DNA is TGTGCCAGCGGGGCAACGCCTGGGGCCAACGTCCTGACTTTC.